The rows below give T cell receptor beta chains drawn from one sample of a study of T cell responses to AZD1222 COVID-19 vaccine. Method: immunoSEQ multiplex PCR; TCRdb's copy keeps in-frame clones and lacks some. The sample yields 180,000 or so clones, approximately 93% seen once. The specimen comprised peripheral blood, sampled 28 days after the second AZD1222 dose. The receptors derive from an adult who received the AZD1222 COVID-19 vaccine. Both conserved end residues are part of each CDR3. The D gene is left open where the match is weak. Where a row states a size, it is once, few, many or the class of an expanded clone; other rows omit it.

size,V,D,J,CDR3,DNA
NA,TRBV27,NA,TRBJ1-5,CASSLRLQVGNQPQHF,TGTGCCAGCAGTTTAAGGCTGCAGGTCGGCAATCAGCCCCAGCATTTT
once,TRBV6-5,TRBD1,TRBJ1-2,CASSYSGQGGGYTF,TGTGCCAGCAGTTACTCGGGACAGGGCGGTGGCTACACCTTC
once,TRBV7-8,NA,TRBJ1-2,CASSLFTGDGYTF,TGTGCCAGCAGCTTATTTACAGGAGATGGCTACACCTTC
NA,TRBV5-4,NA,TRBJ2-6,CASSGGRSGANVLTF,TGTGCCAGCAGCGGCGGGCGCTCTGGGGCCAACGTCCTGACTTTC
NA,TRBV27,NA,TRBJ1-5,CASSVGSNQPQHF,TGTGCCAGCAGTGTCGGGAGCAATCAGCCCCAGCATTTT
NA,TRBV28,TRBD1,TRBJ1-5,CASSSRQGYVQPQHF,TGTGCCAGCAGTTCGCGACAGGGATACGTTCAGCCCCAGCATTTT
NA,TRBV27,NA,TRBJ2-7,CATRTAYEQYF,TGTGCCACGCGGACGGCCTACGAGCAGTACTTC
NA,TRBV5-1,NA,TRBJ1-2,CASSLATGQGEHGYTF,TGCGCCAGCAGCTTGGCCACGGGCCAAGGGGAGCATGGCTACACCTTC
NA,TRBV9,NA,TRBJ1-6,CASSASGTDNSPLHF,TGTGCCAGCAGCGCTTCCGGGACGGACAATTCACCCCTCCACTTT
NA,TRBV18,NA,TRBJ2-4,CASSPPSGLAKNIQYF,TGTGCCAGCTCACCACCCAGCGGGCTAGCCAAAAACATTCAGTACTTC
NA,TRBV18,NA,TRBJ1-1,CASSPRHGEAFF,TGTGCCAGCTCACCCCGGCACGGAGAAGCTTTCTTT
NA,TRBV11-2,NA,TRBJ2-2,CATSGIRGVTGELFF,TGTGCCACCTCGGGCATCCGAGGAGTCACCGGGGAGCTGTTTTTT
NA,TRBV28,TRBD1,TRBJ2-7,CASTTGQGLYEQYF,TGTGCCAGCACGACGGGACAGGGACTCTACGAGCAGTACTTC
NA,TRBV27,NA,TRBJ1-1,CASSLKLMGQAFF,TGTGCCAGCAGTCTCAAGTTGATGGGCCAAGCTTTCTTT
NA,TRBV5-1,NA,TRBJ2-1,CASSGPGFNEQFF,TGCGCCAGCAGCGGCCCAGGGTTCAATGAGCAGTTCTTC
NA,TRBV30,NA,TRBJ1-1,CAWSVRGRNTEAFF,TGTGCCTGGAGTGTACGAGGCAGGAACACTGAAGCTTTCTTT
NA,TRBV5-1,NA,TRBJ2-5,CASSLVMGQETQYF,TGCGCCAGCAGCTTGGTTATGGGCCAAGAGACCCAGTACTTC
NA,TRBV2,TRBD1,TRBJ1-4,CASSGDRGTNEKLFF,TGTGCCAGCAGTGGGGACAGGGGAACTAATGAAAAACTGTTTTTT
NA,TRBV6-5,NA,TRBJ2-1,CASSTGAYNEQFF,TGTGCCAGCAGTACAGGTGCTTACAATGAGCAGTTCTTC
NA,TRBV7-9,TRBD1,TRBJ2-7,CASSFSRDREVYEQYF,TGTGCCAGCAGCTTCTCCCGGGACAGGGAGGTATACGAGCAGTACTTC
NA,TRBV6-5,NA,TRBJ1-2,CASRKTDQGSSGYTF,TGTGCCAGCAGGAAAACGGACCAGGGAAGTTCGGGCTACACCTTC
NA,TRBV18,NA,TRBJ1-1,CASSPLGVGRNTEAFF,TGTGCCAGCTCACCATTGGGGGTAGGGAGGAACACTGAAGCTTTCTTT
NA,TRBV11-2,TRBD1,TRBJ1-1,CASSKRTGGFLGTEAFF,TGTGCCAGCAGCAAAAGGACAGGGGGCTTTCTGGGCACTGAAGCTTTCTTT
few,TRBV6-5,NA,TRBJ2-2,CASSYSSETGELFF,TGTGCCAGCAGTTACTCGTCGGAGACCGGGGAGCTGTTTTTT
NA,TRBV7-9,NA,TRBJ1-2,CASSLAQGDNYGYTF,TGTGCCAGCAGCTTAGCTCAGGGAGACAACTATGGCTACACCTTC
NA,TRBV3-1/TRBV3-2,TRBD1,TRBJ1-1,CASSPRQGTEAFF,TGTGCCAGCAGCCCTCGACAGGGGACTGAAGCTTTCTTT
NA,TRBV7-9,NA,TRBJ1-1,CASSPKNTEAFF,TGTGCCAGCAGCCCCAAGAACACTGAAGCTTTCTTT
NA,TRBV11-1,NA,TRBJ1-1,CASSPREWNTEAFF,TGTGCCAGCAGTCCACGGGAGTGGAACACTGAAGCTTTCTTT
NA,TRBV3-1/TRBV3-2,NA,TRBJ1-5,CASSQGGGFYQPQHF,TGTGCCAGCAGCCAAGGGGGGGGTTTTTACCAGCCCCAGCATTTT
NA,TRBV6-5,NA,TRBJ1-6,CASSYTHPSNSPLHF,TGTGCCAGCAGTTATACCCATCCGTCTAATTCACCCCTCCACTTT
NA,TRBV7-9,NA,TRBJ2-2,CASSLQGRLAGELFF,TGTGCCAGCAGCTTACAGGGGCGGCTGGCCGGGGAGCTGTTTTTT
NA,TRBV20-1,NA,TRBJ1-2,CSASDSYYGYTF,TGCAGTGCTAGTGACTCCTATTATGGCTACACCTTC
NA,TRBV7-8,NA,TRBJ2-2,CASSETGNTGELFF,TGTGCCAGCAGCGAAACGGGGAACACCGGGGAGCTGTTTTTT
NA,TRBV5-1,NA,TRBJ2-7,CASSLAGVGSSYEQYF,TGCGCCAGCAGCTTGGCCGGTGTAGGGAGCTCCTACGAGCAGTACTTC
NA,TRBV4-3,NA,TRBJ1-5,CASSQDVGGNQPQHF,TGCGCCAGCAGCCAAGATGTAGGGGGGAATCAGCCCCAGCATTTT
NA,TRBV2,NA,TRBJ2-4,CASSEALWGIQYF,TGTGCCAGCAGTGAAGCGCTTTGGGGCATTCAGTACTTC
NA,TRBV18,NA,TRBJ2-5,CASSPKGQETQYF,TGTGCCAGCTCACCAAAGGGCCAAGAGACCCAGTACTTC
NA,TRBV5-1,NA,TRBJ1-5,CASSLVGGSNQPQHF,TGCGCCAGCAGCTTGGTTGGGGGGAGCAATCAGCCCCAGCATTTT